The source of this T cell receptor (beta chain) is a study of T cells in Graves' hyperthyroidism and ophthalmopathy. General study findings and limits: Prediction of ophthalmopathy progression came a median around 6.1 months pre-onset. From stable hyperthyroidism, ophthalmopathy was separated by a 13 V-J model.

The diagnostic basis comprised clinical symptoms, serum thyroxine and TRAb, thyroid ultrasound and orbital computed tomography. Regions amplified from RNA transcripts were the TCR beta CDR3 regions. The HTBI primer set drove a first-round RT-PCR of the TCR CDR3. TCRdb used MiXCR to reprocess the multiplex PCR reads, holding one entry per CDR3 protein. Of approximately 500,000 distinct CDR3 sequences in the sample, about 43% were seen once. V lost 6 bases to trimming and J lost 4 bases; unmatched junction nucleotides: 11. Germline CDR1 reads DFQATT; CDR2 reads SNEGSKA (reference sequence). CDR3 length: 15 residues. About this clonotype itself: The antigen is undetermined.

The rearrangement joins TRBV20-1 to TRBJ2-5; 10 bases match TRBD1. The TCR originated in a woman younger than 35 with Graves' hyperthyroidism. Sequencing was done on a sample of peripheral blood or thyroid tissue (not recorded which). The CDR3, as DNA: TGCAGTGCAAGGACAGGGGGGAAGGGGGGAGAGACCCAGTACTTC. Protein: CSARTGGKGGETQYF.